This T cell receptor (beta chain) was sequenced during a study of blood T cell repertoires in COVID-19. About the research overall: Both acute and convalescent COVID-19 samples were obtained from the United States, Italy and Spain. The cDNA or gDNA used as material had been derived from T cells, B-cell-depleted T cells, or PBMCs.

Per the study methods: Reference gene primers were amplified, and this amplification served to estimate nucleated cell counts. The method was immunoSEQ multiplex PCR; TCRdb's version includes in-frame clones alone and lacks a portion of them. D and trimming were read from the DNA, whereas the V and J calls and clone size are those reported in that table. The sample lists more than 300,000 clones, around 92% occurring once. In germline, CDR1 is SGHDT, CDR2 YYEEEE. V lost 4 bases to trimming and J lost 4 bases; unmatched junction nucleotides: 17. The CDR3 totals 18 residues. Sequencing was performed on peripheral blood. This rearrangement joins TRBV5-6 to TRBJ2-7, with 10 bases matching TRBD1. The source of this sequence is a woman in her twenties or thirties with COVID-19, enrolled during active disease. The CDR3 DNA reads TGTGCCAGCAGCCCCCGGGACAGGGGCCCCCCCCTCGGGTACGAGCAGTACGTC. Its translation: CASSPRDRGPPLGYEQYV.